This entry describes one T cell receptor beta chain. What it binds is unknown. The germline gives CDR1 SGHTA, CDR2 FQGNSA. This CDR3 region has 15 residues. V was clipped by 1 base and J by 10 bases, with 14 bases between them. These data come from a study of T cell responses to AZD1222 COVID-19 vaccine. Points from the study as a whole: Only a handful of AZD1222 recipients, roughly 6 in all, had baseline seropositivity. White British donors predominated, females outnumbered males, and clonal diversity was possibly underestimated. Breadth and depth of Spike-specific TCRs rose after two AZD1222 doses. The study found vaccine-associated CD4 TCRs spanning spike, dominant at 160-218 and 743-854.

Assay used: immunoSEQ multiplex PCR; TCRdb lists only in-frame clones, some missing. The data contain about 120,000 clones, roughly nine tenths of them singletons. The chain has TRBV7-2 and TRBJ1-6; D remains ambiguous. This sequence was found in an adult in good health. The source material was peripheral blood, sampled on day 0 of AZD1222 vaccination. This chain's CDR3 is CASSLVGFGQSPLHF. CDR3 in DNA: TGTGCCAGCAGCTTAGTAGGTTTCGGTCAATCACCCCTCCACTTT.